This TCR beta chain was recorded in a study of T cell repertoires in cytomegalovirus infection. Germline loops: CDR1 SGHAT, CDR2 FQNNGV. There are 15 residues in the CDR3. With 2 bases clipped from V and 0 bases from J, the junction kept 4 bases outside the gene matches. TCRdb itself ran the reads through MiXCR, one entry per CDR3 protein. Here the sample spans hundreds of thousands of distinct CDR3 sequences, 20% to 25% being singletons. Of note for this clonotype: Antigen specificity is unknown.

Overall study results and limits: There were HLA-C-restricted CMV-specific TCR beta clonotypes dominating the ex vivo response. Totalled public TCR beta family frequency picked out people who carried CMV plus the relevant HLA.

The chain combines TRBV11-2 with TRBJ2-7; TRBD2 matches 7 bases. The origin of this receptor is a human donor in good health (CMV status not recorded). Some clones in this sample may be carry-over from other donors' samples. The material sequenced was CD8+ T cells from PBMCs. CDR3 residues: CASSLPAGFSYEQYF. The CDR3 bases are TGTGCCAGCAGCTTACCAGCGGGGTTCTCCTACGAGCAGTACTTC.